The subject of this entry is one T cell receptor beta chain. What it binds is unknown. These data originate in a study of cytotoxic CD8 clonotypes in ibrutinib-treated CLL. The study, taken as a whole, reports: Increased clonality at ibrutinib response gave way to a return toward baseline at progression.

Clones were read by immunoSEQ multiplex PCR, and TCRdb kept only the in-frame ones, dropping some. The data hold over 150,000 clones, with 55% to 85% observed a single time. V lost 4 bases to trimming and J lost 1 base, with 12 bases between them. The CDR3 runs 15 residues. CDR1 is MDHEN, CDR2 SYDVKM, per germline. Roughly 2 micrograms of genomic DNA from cryopreserved PBMCs went into TCR beta libraries. The input for sequencing was PBMCs, taken after 24 months of ibrutinib treatment. The clonotype was recovered from a human donor with chronic lymphocytic leukemia. V is TRBV28 and J is TRBJ2-3; D not resolved. CDR3 DNA sequence: TGTGCCAGCAGTTCAACCGGTCTCGGCACAGATACGCAGTATTTT. Translation: CASSSTGLGTDTQYF.